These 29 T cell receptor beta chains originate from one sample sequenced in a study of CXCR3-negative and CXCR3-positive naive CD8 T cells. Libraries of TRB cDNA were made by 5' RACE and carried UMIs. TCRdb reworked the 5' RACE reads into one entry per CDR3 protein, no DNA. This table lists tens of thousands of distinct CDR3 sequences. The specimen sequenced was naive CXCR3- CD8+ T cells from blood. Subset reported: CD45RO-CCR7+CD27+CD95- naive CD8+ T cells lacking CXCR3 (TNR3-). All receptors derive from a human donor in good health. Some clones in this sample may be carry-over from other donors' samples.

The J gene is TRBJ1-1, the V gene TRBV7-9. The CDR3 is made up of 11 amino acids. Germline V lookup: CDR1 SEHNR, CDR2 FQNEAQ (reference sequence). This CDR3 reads CASSAGGGNLF.

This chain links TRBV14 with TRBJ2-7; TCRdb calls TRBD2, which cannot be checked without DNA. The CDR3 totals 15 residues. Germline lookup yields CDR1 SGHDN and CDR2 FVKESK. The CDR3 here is CASSQLAGDSYEQYF.

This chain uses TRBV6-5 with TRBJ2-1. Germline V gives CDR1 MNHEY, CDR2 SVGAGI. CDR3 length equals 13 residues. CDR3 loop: CASSPGLRNEQFF.

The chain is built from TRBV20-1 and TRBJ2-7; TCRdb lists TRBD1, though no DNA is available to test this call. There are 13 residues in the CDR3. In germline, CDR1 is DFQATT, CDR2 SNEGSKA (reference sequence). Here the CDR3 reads CSARAPQGNEQYF.

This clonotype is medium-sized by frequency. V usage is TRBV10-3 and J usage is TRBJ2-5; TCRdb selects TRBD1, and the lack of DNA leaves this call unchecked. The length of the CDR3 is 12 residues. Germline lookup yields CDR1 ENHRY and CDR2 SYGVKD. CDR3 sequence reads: CAITGTGGAQYF.

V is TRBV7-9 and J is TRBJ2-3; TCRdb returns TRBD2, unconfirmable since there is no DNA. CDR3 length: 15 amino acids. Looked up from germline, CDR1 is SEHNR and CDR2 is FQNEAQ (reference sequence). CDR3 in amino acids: CASSSLAGRTDTQYF.

This CDR3 reads CSVWGHPYNEQFF. The chain carries TRBV29-1 and TRBJ2-1; lacking DNA, the TRBD1 call made by TCRdb goes unchecked. This CDR3 is built from 13 residues. The V gene's germline CDR1 is SQVTM and CDR2 ANQGSEA.

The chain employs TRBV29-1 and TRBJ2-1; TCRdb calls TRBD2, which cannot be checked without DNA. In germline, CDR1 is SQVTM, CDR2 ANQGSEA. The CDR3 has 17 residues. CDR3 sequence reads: CSVGSPTGPFRDNEQFF.

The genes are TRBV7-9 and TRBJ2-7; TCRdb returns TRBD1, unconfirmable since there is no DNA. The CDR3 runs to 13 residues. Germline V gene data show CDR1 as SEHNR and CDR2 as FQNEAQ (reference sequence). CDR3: CASSPTAGDEQYF.

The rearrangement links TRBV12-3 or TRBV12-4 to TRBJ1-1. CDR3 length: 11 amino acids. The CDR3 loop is CASGGGTEAFF.

The chain's CDR3 is CASRDGLAGTDTQYF. This chain connects TRBV28 to TRBJ2-3; TCRdb outputs TRBD2, but without DNA this stays unchecked. Looked up from germline, CDR1 is MDHEN and CDR2 is SYDVKM. This CDR3 spans 15 amino acids.

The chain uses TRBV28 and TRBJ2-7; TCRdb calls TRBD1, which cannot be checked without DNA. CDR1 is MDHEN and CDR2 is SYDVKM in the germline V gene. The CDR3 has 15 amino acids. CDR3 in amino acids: CASSLAPTDRDEQYF.

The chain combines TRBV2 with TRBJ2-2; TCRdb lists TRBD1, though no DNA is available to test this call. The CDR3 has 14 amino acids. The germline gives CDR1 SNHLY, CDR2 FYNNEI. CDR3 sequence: CASSGTGSTGELFF.

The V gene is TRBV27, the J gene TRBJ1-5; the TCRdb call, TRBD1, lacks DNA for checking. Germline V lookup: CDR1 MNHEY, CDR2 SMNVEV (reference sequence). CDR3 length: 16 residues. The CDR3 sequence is CASSPNSQGLNQPQHF.

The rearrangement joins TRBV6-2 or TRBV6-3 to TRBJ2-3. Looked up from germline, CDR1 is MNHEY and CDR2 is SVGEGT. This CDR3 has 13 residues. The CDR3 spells CASSLLFSDTQYF.

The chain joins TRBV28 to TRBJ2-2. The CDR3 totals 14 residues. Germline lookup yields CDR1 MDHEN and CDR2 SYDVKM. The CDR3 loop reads CASTPTSAAGELFF.

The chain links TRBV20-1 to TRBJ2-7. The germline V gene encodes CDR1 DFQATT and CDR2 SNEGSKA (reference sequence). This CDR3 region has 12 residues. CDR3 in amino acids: CSARQTEYEQYF.

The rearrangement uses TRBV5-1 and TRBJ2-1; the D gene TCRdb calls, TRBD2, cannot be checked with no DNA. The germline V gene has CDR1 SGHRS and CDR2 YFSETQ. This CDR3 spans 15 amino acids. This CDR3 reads CASSGRTSGFNEQFF.

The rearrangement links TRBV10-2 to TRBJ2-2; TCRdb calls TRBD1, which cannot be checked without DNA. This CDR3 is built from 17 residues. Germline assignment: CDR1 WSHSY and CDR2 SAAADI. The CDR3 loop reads CASSETRDTSNTGELFF.

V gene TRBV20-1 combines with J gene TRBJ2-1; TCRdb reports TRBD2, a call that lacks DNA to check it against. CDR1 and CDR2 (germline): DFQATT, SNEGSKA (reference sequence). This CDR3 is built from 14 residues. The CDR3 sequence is CSARSGQGGSEQLF.

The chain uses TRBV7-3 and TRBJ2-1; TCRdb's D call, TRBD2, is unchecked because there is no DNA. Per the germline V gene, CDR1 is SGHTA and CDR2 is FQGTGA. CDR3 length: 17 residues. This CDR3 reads CASSSPGSSGDYNEQFF.

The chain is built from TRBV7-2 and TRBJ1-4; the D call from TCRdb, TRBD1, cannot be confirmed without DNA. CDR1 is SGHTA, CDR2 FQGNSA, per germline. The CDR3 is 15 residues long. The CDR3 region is CASSLVEDKFEKLFF.

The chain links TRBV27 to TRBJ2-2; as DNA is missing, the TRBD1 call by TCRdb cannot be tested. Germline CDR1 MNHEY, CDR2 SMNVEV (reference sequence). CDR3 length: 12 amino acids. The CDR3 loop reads CASSLQGGELFF.

The CDR3 reads CASRSLEGSLLPLHF. The chain carries TRBV27 and TRBJ1-6. There are 15 residues in the CDR3. Germline V gene lookup returns CDR1 MNHEY and CDR2 SMNVEV (reference sequence).

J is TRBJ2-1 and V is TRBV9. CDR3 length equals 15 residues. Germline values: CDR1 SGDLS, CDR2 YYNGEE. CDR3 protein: CASSATGSSYNEQFF.

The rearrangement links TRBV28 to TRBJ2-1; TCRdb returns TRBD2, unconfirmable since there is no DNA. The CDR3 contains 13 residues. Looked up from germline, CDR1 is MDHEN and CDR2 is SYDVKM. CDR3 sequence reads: CASGGRPNNEQFF.

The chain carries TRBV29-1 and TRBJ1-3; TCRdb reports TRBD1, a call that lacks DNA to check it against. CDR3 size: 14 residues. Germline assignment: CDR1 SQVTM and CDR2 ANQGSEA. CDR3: CSVLGPDAPNTIYF.

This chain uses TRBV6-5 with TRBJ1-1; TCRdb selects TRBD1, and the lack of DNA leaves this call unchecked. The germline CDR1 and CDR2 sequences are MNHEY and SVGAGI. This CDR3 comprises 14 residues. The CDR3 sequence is CASSSSPGHHEAFF.

This CDR3 is CASSQERVTGLTDTQYF. This rearrangement joins TRBV3-1 to TRBJ2-3; with no DNA, the TCRdb D assignment of TRBD1 cannot be verified. This CDR3 has 17 residues. Germline CDR1 and CDR2: LGHDT and YNNKEL (reference sequence).